The 27 T cell receptor beta chains reported below all come from one sample, sequenced in a study of cytomegalovirus exposure and HLA in healthy donors. Primers: 60 Vbeta forward and 13 Jbeta reverse. Method: immunoSEQ multiplex PCR; TCRdb's copy keeps in-frame clones and lacks some. Here the sample spans about 110,000 clones, 73% being singletons. Sequenced material: PBMCs. The receptors come from a man aged 40-49 years in good health and CMV-seronegative.

This chain connects TRBV28 to TRBJ1-1; D is unclear. V lost 5 bases to trimming and J lost 1 base, with 14 bases between them. In germline, CDR1 is MDHEN, CDR2 SYDVKM. This CDR3 is built from 15 residues. As DNA, the CDR3 is TGTGCCAGCAGTCTAACCCTTTCTGGGAACACTGAAGCTTTCTTT. Its protein product is CASSLTLSGNTEAFF.

This chain uses TRBV7-3 with TRBJ2-1; the match to TRBD2 covers 7 bases. Trimming removed 3 bases from V and 8 bases from J; junction bases left unmatched: 10. Germline V gene sequence: CDR1 SGHTA, CDR2 FQGTGA. The CDR3 consists of 15 residues. The DNA for the CDR3 is TGTGCCAGCAGCTTTACCGCCGGGGGGAACGATGAGCAGTTCTTC. Residues: CASSFTAGGNDEQFF.

This rearrangement joins TRBV7-9 to TRBJ1-2; 12 bases match TRBD1. V shed 5 bases and J 8 bases; nucleotides not matched to a gene: 6. This CDR3 comprises 14 residues. Germline CDR1 reads SEHNR; CDR2 reads FQNEAQ (reference sequence). DNA of the CDR3: TGTGCCAGCAGCCCCCGGGACAGGGGGCACGGCTACACCTTC. Translated, it gives CASSPRDRGHGYTF.

This clone was picked up a small number of times. J is TRBJ1-2 and V is TRBV30, with a tentative D call TRBD1 (5 bases). CDR1 is GTSNPN, CDR2 SVGIG, per germline (reference sequence). This CDR3 contains 13 residues. Trimming took 7 bases from V and 5 from J, leaving 17 bases between them. The CDR3 protein is CALGLPGGYGYTF. The DNA for the CDR3 is TGTGCCTTGGGACTCCCGGGGGGATATGGCTACACCTTC. The full variable domain, its missing parts supplied by reference TRBV30 and TRBJ1-2, is SQTIHQWPATLVQPVGSPLSLECTVEGTSNPNLYWYRQAAGRGLQLLFYSVGIGQISSEVPQNLSASRPQDRQFILSSKKLLLSDSGFYLCALGLPGGYGYTFGSGTRLTVV.

Remarks on this clone: Mismatch with germline at one junction end may stem from a read error. V usage is TRBV19 and J usage is TRBJ2-3; TRBD2 is a possible D gene (6 bases). The germline V gene has CDR1 LNHDA and CDR2 SQIVND (reference sequence). The CDR3 is 13 amino acids. DNA of the CDR3: TGTGCCAGTATGCTGGCTAGCGCAGATACGCATTATTTT. Amino acid sequence: CASMLASADTHYF.

The rearrangement links TRBV5-8 to TRBJ2-7; possibly TRBD2 for D (7 bases). This CDR3 comprises 16 residues. Deletions cut 0 bases from V and 5 bases from J, with 18 bases between. The germline V gene encodes CDR1 SGHTS and CDR2 YDEGEE. CDR3 nucleotides: TGTGCCAGCAGCTTGGAGGGGGGGCGACTAGCCCACGAGCAGTACTTC. Translating it yields CASSLEGGRLAHEQYF.

V usage is TRBV27 and J usage is TRBJ2-7; maybe TRBD1 (5 bases). CDR1 is MNHEY and CDR2 is SMNVEV in the germline V gene (reference sequence). The V end was cut by 6 bases, the J end by 3 bases, with 9 bases between. This CDR3 has 12 amino acids. The CDR3 is CASRAGIYEQYF. For the CDR3, the DNA is TGTGCCAGCAGGGCAGGGATCTACGAGCAGTACTTC.

This clone was seen a handful of times. This chain uses TRBV7-2 with TRBJ2-5; D possibly corresponds to TRBD1 (6 bases). The closer fit of TRBJ2-7 to the DNA end suggests the J call may be wrong. The CDR3 is 14 amino acids. Germline V CDR1 and CDR2: SGHTA, FQGNSA. CDR3 in DNA: TGTGCCAGCAGCTCTAACAGGGTCTCCTACGAGCAGTACTTC. Its translation is CASSSNRVSYEQYF.

The V and J genes are TRBV4-1 and TRBJ2-1, with TRBD2 identical over 9 bases. This CDR3 has 19 amino acids. The germline gives CDR1 MGHRA, CDR2 YSYEKL. Trimming took 1 base from V and 0 from J; bases not matched to a gene: 10. This CDR3 is CASSQAGSGGSSSYNEQFF. The DNA for the CDR3 is TGCGCCAGCAGCCAAGCAGGTAGCGGGGGCTCGAGCTCCTACAATGAGCAGTTCTTC.

The chain couples TRBV6-1 to TRBJ2-2, with D hard to call. Trimming left V 3 bases short and J 6 bases short, with 14 bases between. Germline V CDR1 and CDR2: MNHNS, SASEGT. The length of the CDR3 is 15 residues. CDR3 region: CASSEGISSSGELFF. In DNA form, the CDR3 reads TGTGCCAGCAGTGAGGGCATTTCGAGTTCCGGGGAGCTGTTTTTT.

The chain has TRBV19 and TRBJ1-5; D is unresolved. There are 15 residues in the CDR3. V dropped 5 bases and J dropped 2 bases, with 13 bases sitting between them. CDR1 is LNHDA, CDR2 SQIVND, per germline (reference sequence). Here the CDR3 reads CASSYRFGGNQPQHF. CDR3 sequence (DNA): TGTGCCAGTAGTTACCGGTTCGGTGGCAATCAGCCCCAGCATTTT.

The CDR3: CASSLTQSSYNEQFF. In DNA, the CDR3 is TGTGCCAGCAGCTTAACTCAAAGCTCCTACAATGAGCAGTTCTTC. This chain uses TRBV11-3 with TRBJ2-1; D gene unclear. Looked up from germline, CDR1 is SGHNT and CDR2 is YENEEA. This CDR3 has 15 residues. V was clipped by 2 bases and J by 0 bases, with 8 bases between them.

The V gene is TRBV15, the J gene TRBJ2-1, with 7 bases matching TRBD1. Germline CDR1 reads LNHNV; CDR2 reads YYDKDF (reference sequence). This CDR3 has 16 residues. The J segment lost 2 bases and the V segment lost 2 bases, leaving 6 bases of the junction unmatched. In nucleotides, the CDR3 is TGTGCCACCAGCAGATTCCGGGACAGCGCCTACAATGAGCAGTTCTTC. This encodes CATSRFRDSAYNEQFF.

This clone was seen a handful of times. This chain links TRBV9 with TRBJ2-2; TRBD1 is a possible D gene (5 bases). Trimming removed 4 bases at V and 5 bases at J, with 9 bases between. Germline CDR1 reads SGDLS; CDR2 reads YYNGEE. There are 13 residues in the CDR3. The CDR3 spells CASSKGVTGELFF. Written as DNA, the CDR3 is TGTGCCAGCAGCAAAGGGGTAACCGGGGAGCTGTTTTTT. Variable domain in full (rest from reference TRBV9 and TRBJ2-2): DSGVTQTPKHLITATGQRVTLRCSPRSGDLSVYWYQQSLDQGLQFLIQYYNGEERAKGNILERFSAQQFPDLHSELNLSSLELGDSALYFCASSKGVTGELFFGEGSRLTVL.

This sequence joins TRBV19 and TRBJ1-4; 7 bases line up with TRBD1. Germline values: CDR1 LNHDA, CDR2 SQIVND (reference sequence). J gave up 6 bases and V 3 bases, and 4 bases lay outside the gene matches. The CDR3 contains 14 residues. The chain's CDR3 is CASSIRDRDEKLFF. CDR3 in DNA: TGTGCCAGTAGTATCCGTGACAGGGATGAAAAACTGTTTTTT.

V gene TRBV11-1 combines with J gene TRBJ1-5; D unresolved. Germline loops: CDR1 SGHAT, CDR2 FQDESV (reference sequence). CDR3 size: 13 residues. Trimming shortened V by 4 bases and J by 0 bases, and 4 bases separated the two germline ends. The CDR3 is CASSSRSNQPQHF. CDR3 nucleotides: TGTGCCAGCAGCTCCCGTAGCAATCAGCCCCAGCATTTT. The full variable domain, rest sourced from reference TRBV11-1 and TRBJ1-5, is EAEVAQSPRYKITEKSQAVAFWCDPISGHATLYWYRQILGQGPELLVQFQDESVVDDSQLPKDRFSAERLKGVDSTLKIQPAELGDSAMYLCASSSRSNQPQHFGDGTRLSIL.

This chain uses TRBV5-6 with TRBJ2-1; TRBD2 aligns across 8 bases. The CDR3 covers 17 residues. The ends lost 0 bases at V and 6 bases at J; junction bases unmatched: 11. Germline CDR1 and CDR2: SGHDT and YYEEEE. CDR3 bases: TGTGCCAGCAGCTTGGGTGTGCCGGGACTAGTGGTCAATGAGCAGTTCTTC. As protein: CASSLGVPGLVVNEQFF.

V usage is TRBV5-1 and J usage is TRBJ2-7; perhaps TRBD1 as D (5 bases). V was shortened by 0 bases and J by 6 bases, with 10 bases between the two germline ends. The CDR3 contains 13 residues. The germline CDR1 and CDR2 sequences are SGHRS and YFSETQ. The CDR3 DNA is TGCGCCAGCAGCTTGGGGGCAGGGTCCGAGCAGTACTTC. Encoded protein: CASSLGAGSEQYF.

This clone was detected a few times. The chain combines TRBV6-5 with TRBJ1-1; TRBD1 is a possible D gene (6 bases). This CDR3 has 13 amino acids. The V end lost 5 bases, the J end lost 5 bases, and 12 bases lay between the germline ends. Per germline, CDR1 MNHEY and CDR2 SVGAGI. The chain's CDR3 is CASSTDRLTEAFF. CDR3 coding DNA: TGTGCCAGCAGTACCGACAGGCTAACTGAAGCTTTCTTT.

The V call is TRBV5-4, the J call TRBJ2-7; D remains ambiguous. Trimming pared 4 bases from V and 0 bases from J, leaving 5 bases between. The length of the CDR3 is 12 residues. Germline values: CDR1 SGHNT, CDR2 YYREEE (reference sequence). CDR3: CASSLSSYEQYF. CDR3 sequence (DNA): TGTGCCAGCAGCCTAAGCTCCTACGAGCAGTACTTC. The complete variable domain, with remaining parts taken from reference TRBV5-4 and TRBJ2-7, reads ETGVTQSPTHLIKTRGQQVTLRCSSQSGHNTVSWYQQALGQGPQFIFQYYREEENGRGNFPPRFSGLQFPNYSSELNVNALELDDSALYLCASSLSSYEQYFGPGTRLTVT.

The rearrangement links TRBV29-1 to TRBJ1-3; D not certain. V shed 4 bases and J shed 2 bases, with 6 bases lying between them. CDR1 and CDR2 from the germline V gene are SQVTM and ANQGSEA. The CDR3 runs 12 residues. CDR3 sequence (DNA): TGCAGCGTTGCACAACCTGGAAACACCATATATTTT. The encoded protein is CSVAQPGNTIYF.

This clone has only a few counts. The V call is TRBV4-3, the J call TRBJ2-1, with 11 nucleotides matching TRBD2. The CDR3 is 16 amino acids. Per the germline V gene, CDR1 is LGHNA and CDR2 is YSLEER. The junction had 8 bases not matched to a gene; V was cut back by 3 bases and J by 7 bases. For the CDR3, the DNA is TGCGCCAGCAGCCAGGAACTAGCGGGGGCGAGGAATGAGCAGTTCTTC. Translating gives CASSQELAGARNEQFF.

A note on this clone: At one end the junction does not follow the germline gene, possibly because of a read error. The CDR3 sequence: CASSDPGQVNF. The CDR3 DNA reads as TGTGCCAGTAGCGATCCGGGACAGGTTAACTTT. The chain links TRBV2 to TRBJ1-1; 8 nucleotides align to TRBD1. The V gene's germline CDR1 is SNHLY and CDR2 FYNNEI. The CDR3 is made up of 11 amino acids.

The chain is built from TRBV6-5 and TRBJ2-7; 9 bases match TRBD1. The CDR3 contains 13 residues. V shed 5 bases and J 5 bases; nucleotides not matched to a gene: 4. CDR1 is MNHEY, CDR2 SVGAGI, per germline. The CDR3 protein is CASSATGGNEQYF. The CDR3 DNA reads as TGTGCCAGCAGTGCGACAGGGGGTAACGAGCAGTACTTC.

The chain carries TRBV5-4 and TRBJ2-7; D is perhaps TRBD1 (5 bases). Per the germline V gene, CDR1 is SGHNT and CDR2 is YYREEE (reference sequence). The CDR3 is 14 residues long. V was clipped by 1 base and J by 5 bases, with 13 bases between them. The CDR3 DNA reads TGTGCCAGCAGCTTGAGCAGGGCCCGTAACGAGCAGTACTTC. Its protein is CASSLSRARNEQYF.

V is TRBV5-1 and J is TRBJ1-4, with 8 positions matching TRBD1. The germline gives CDR1 SGHRS, CDR2 YFSETQ. The CDR3 consists of 14 residues. Trimming took 4 bases from V and 4 from J; bases not matched to a gene: 3. CDR3 in DNA: TGCGCCAGCAGCGTCGGACAGGGTAATGAAAAACTGTTTTTT. It is translated as CASSVGQGNEKLFF. The full variable domain, in which reference TRBV5-1 and TRBJ1-4 provide the parts outside the CDR3, is KAGVTQTPRYLIKTRGQQVTLSCSPISGHRSVSWYQQTPGQGLQFLFEYFSETQRNKGNFPGRFSGRQFSNSRSEMNVSTLELGDSALYLCASSVGQGNEKLFFGSGTQLSVL.

This clone was counted only a few times. This chain links TRBV2 with TRBJ2-3; D not resolved. Looked up from germline, CDR1 is SNHLY and CDR2 is FYNNEI. This CDR3 has 13 residues. Deletions cut 5 bases from V and 3 bases from J, with 9 bases between. The CDR3, as DNA: TGTGCCAGCAGTACCGTAGTGACAGATACGCAGTATTTT. Protein sequence: CASSTVVTDTQYF.